One sample yielded the 10 T cell receptor beta chains listed below, sequenced in a study of beta chain features in type 1 diabetes. Study-wide findings and caveats: Moderately but significantly shorter TCRB CDR3s were found in Type 1 diabetes patients in all four CD4+ subsets.

Their specific antigens are unknown. The isolated RNA, all of it, was reverse transcribed, so expressed TCRB transcripts were what got sequenced. Some clones are missing from TCRdb's copy, which holds only in-frame ones; the method was immunoSEQ multiplex PCR. The data contain nearly 700,000 clones, about an eighth of them seen just once; the ten biggest clones take up approximately 0.022%. The specimen was naive CD4+ T cells from blood. The receptors originated from a man between 18 and 35 years old with type 1 diabetes.

A few counts support this clone. J is TRBJ2-3 and V is TRBV7-8, with D unresolved. The germline V gene has CDR1 SGHVS and CDR2 FQNEAQ. Between the trimmed V and J ends, which lost 0 bases and 5 bases, there was a span of 9 bases. The CDR3 spans 14 residues. Here the CDR3 reads CASSLAVIGDTQYF. CDR3 nucleotide sequence: TGTGCCAGCAGCTTAGCGGTTATTGGAGATACGCAGTATTTT.

This clone was detected only a few times. V and J are TRBV7-9 and TRBJ2-6; unclear D gene. The length of the CDR3 is 13 residues. V lost 8 bases, J lost 0 bases, and 5 bases lay in between. Germline-derived CDR1 and CDR2 are SEHNR and FQNEAQ (reference sequence). CDR3 residues: CASGSSGANVLTF. CDR3 bases: TGTGCCAGCGGGTCCTCTGGGGCCAACGTCCTGACTTTC. Supplemented by reference TRBV7-9 and TRBJ2-6, the full variable domain reads DTGVSQNPRHKITKRGQNVTFRCDPISEHNRLYWYRQTLGQGPEFLTYFQNEAQLEKSRLLSDRFSAERPKGSFSTLEIQRTEQGDSAMYLCASGSSGANVLTFGAGSRLTVL.

This clone was observed a handful of times. The V and J genes are TRBV6-4 and TRBJ2-1; no definite D call. The CDR3 covers 13 residues. CDR1 MRHNA and CDR2 SNTAGT come from the germline V gene. Trimming left V 2 bases short and J 12 bases short, with 14 bases between. CDR3 DNA: TGTGCCAGCAGTGACAACTACTACACCCCGCAGTTCTTC. Protein product: CASSDNYYTPQFF.

The V and J genes are TRBV25-1 and TRBJ1-2, with 7 positions matching TRBD1. In germline, CDR1 is MGHDK, CDR2 SYGVNS. This CDR3 contains 13 residues. V was clipped by 4 bases and J by 4 bases; unmatched bases: 3. Here the CDR3 DNA reads TGTGCCAGCAGTGCCGGACAGGCCTATGGCTACACCTTC. Protein: CASSAGQAYGYTF.

The rearrangement joins TRBV29-1 to TRBJ2-7; D is possibly TRBD2 (5 bases). The CDR3 covers 13 residues. Trimming took 6 bases from V and 0 from J, leaving 12 bases between them. Germline V gene data show CDR1 as SQVTM and CDR2 as ANQGSEA. In DNA form, the CDR3 reads TGCAGCGTGGGTACTAGGGTCTCCTACGAGCAGTACTTC. It yields the protein CSVGTRVSYEQYF.

CDR3 loop: CASSVPGVWGRWNGYTF. In nucleotides, the CDR3 is TGTGCCAGCAGCGTCCCCGGTGTTTGGGGCAGGTGGAATGGCTACACCTTC. The chain uses TRBV5-6 and TRBJ1-2; D perhaps matches TRBD1 (5 bases). Germline CDR1 SGHDT, CDR2 YYEEEE. The ends were cut back, 4 bases at V and 6 bases at J, with 25 bases in the middle. The CDR3 totals 17 residues.

The chain joins TRBV7-8 to TRBJ2-5; no reliable D call. Germline CDR1 is SGHVS and CDR2 is FQNEAQ. The CDR3 consists of 15 residues. V lost 5 bases and J 5 bases, leaving 18 bases between the germline ends. CDR3 bases: TGTGCCAGCAGCCCAATGTCAGGTGACCGGGAGACCCAGTACTTC. It is translated as CASSPMSGDRETQYF.

For this clone: The same CDR3 is also encoded by other DNA sequences in this sample. The rearrangement joins TRBV6-5 to TRBJ2-1; perhaps TRBD1 as D (6 bases). Looked up from germline, CDR1 is MNHEY and CDR2 is SVGAGI. The CDR3 length is 12 residues. The ends were cut back, 2 bases at V and 7 bases at J, with 6 bases in the middle. In DNA form, the CDR3 reads TGTGCCAGCAGTTACAGGGGGAATGAGCAGTTCTTC. The encoded protein is CASSYRGNEQFF.

The chain joins TRBV7-9 to TRBJ1-2, with 7 bases aligning to TRBD1. The CDR3 loop spans 13 amino acids. The trim removed 4 bases at V and 5 bases at J, leaving 4 bases unmatched. Germline V CDR1 and CDR2: SEHNR, FQNEAQ (reference sequence). CDR3 coding DNA: TGTGCCAGCAGCTCACAGGGGCGGTATGGCTACACCTTC. Its translation: CASSSQGRYGYTF.

The rearrangement links TRBV7-6 to TRBJ2-5; 9 bases line up with TRBD2. This CDR3 is 15 amino acids long. Germline CDR1 reads SGHVS; CDR2 reads FNYEAQ. V shed 3 bases, J shed 4 bases, and the junction held 6 bases outside the gene matches. As DNA, the CDR3 is TGTGCCAGCAGCTTTGCTAGCGGGGAAGGAGAGACCCAGTACTTC. Residues: CASSFASGEGETQYF.